This TCR beta chain was identified in a study of cytomegalovirus exposure and HLA in healthy donors. The donors were in the approximately 120-subject validation cohort; that cohort was separate from the roughly 620-subject first cohort. Sequenced by immunoSEQ multiplex PCR; TCRdb stores in-frame clones only, minus some. Found here are 35,000 to 50,000 clones, over 85% of them singletons; the top ten hold 2% to 2.5%. This sequence originates from a woman aged 18-29 years in good health and CMV-seronegative. Sequenced input: PBMCs.

This CDR3 is CASSLVEDDQPQHF. CDR3 DNA: TGTGCCAGCAGCTTAGTGGAGGACGATCAGCCCCAGCATTTT. The chain is built from TRBV7-9 and TRBJ1-5; D is undetermined. The ends were cut back, 1 base at V and 5 bases at J, with 9 bases in the middle. The CDR3 runs to 14 residues. Looked up from germline, CDR1 is SEHNR and CDR2 is FQNEAQ (reference sequence).